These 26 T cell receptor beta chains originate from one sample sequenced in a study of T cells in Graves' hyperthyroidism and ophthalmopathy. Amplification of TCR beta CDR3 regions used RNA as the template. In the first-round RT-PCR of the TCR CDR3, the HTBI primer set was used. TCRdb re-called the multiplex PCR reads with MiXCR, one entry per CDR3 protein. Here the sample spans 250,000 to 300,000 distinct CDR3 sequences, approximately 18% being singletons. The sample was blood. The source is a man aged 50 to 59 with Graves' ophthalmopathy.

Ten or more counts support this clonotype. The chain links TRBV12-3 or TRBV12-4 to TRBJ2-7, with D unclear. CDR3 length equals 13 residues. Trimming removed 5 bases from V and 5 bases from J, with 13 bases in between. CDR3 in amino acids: CASSPLVSNEQYF. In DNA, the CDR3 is TGTGCCAGCAGTCCGCTGGTGAGCAACGAGCAGTACTTC.

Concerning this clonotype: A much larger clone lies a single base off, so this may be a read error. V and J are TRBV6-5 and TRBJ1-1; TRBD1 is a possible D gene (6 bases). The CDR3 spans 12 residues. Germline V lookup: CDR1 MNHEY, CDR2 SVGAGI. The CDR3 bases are TGTGCCAGCAGTTTACAGGGAGCTGACGCTTTCTTT. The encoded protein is CASSLQGADAFF.

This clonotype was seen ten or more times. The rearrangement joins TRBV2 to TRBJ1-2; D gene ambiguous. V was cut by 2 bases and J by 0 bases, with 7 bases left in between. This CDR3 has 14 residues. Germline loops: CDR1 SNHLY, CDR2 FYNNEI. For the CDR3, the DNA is TGTGCCAGCAGTGAATGGGGAGCTAACTATGGCTACACCTTC. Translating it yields CASSEWGANYGYTF.

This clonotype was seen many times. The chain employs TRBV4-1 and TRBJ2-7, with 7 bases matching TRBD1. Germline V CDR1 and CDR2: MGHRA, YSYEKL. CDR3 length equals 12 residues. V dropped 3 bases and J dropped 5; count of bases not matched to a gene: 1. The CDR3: CASSQTGHEQYF. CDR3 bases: TGCGCCAGCAGCCAGACAGGGCACGAGCAGTACTTC.

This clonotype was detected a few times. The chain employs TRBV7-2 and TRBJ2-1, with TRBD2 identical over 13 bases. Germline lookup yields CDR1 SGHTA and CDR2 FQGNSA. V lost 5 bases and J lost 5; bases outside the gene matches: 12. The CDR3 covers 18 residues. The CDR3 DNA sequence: TGTGCCAGCAGCACCGGACTAGCGGGAGTTGGGCCCAACAATGAGCAGTTCTTC. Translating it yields CASSTGLAGVGPNNEQFF.

The CDR3 sequence: CASSSGQGSFYGYTF. For the CDR3, the DNA is TGTGCCAGCAGCTCTGGACAGGGTAGCTTCTATGGCTACACCTTC. This sequence joins TRBV5-5 and TRBJ1-2; 8 bases match TRBD1. Germline V lookup: CDR1 SGHKS, CDR2 YYEKEE (reference sequence). The CDR3 contains 15 residues. V shed 3 bases and J 4 bases; nucleotides not matched to a gene: 8.

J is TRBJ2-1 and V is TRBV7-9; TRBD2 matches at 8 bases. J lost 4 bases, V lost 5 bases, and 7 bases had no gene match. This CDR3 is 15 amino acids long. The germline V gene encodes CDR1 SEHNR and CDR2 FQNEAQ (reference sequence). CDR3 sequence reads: CASSPRVAGYNEQFF. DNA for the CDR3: TGTGCCAGCAGCCCCAGGGTAGCGGGGTACAATGAGCAGTTCTTC. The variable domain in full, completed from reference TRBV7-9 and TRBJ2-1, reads DTGVSQNPRHKITKRGQNVTFRCDPISEHNRLYWYRQTLGQGPEFLTYFQNEAQLEKSRLLSDRFSAERPKGSFSTLEIQRTEQGDSAMYLCASSPRVAGYNEQFFGPGTRLTVL.

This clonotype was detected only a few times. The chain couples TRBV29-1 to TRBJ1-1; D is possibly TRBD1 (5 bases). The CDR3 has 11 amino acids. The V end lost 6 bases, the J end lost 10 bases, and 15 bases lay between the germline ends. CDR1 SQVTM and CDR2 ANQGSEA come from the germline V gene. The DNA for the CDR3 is TGCAGCGTCACGGACGCGGGGGGAGCTTTCTTT. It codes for CSVTDAGGAFF. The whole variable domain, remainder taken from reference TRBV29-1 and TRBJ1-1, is SAVISQKPSRDICQRGTSLTIQCQVDSQVTMMFWYRQQPGQSLTLIATANQGSEATYESGFVIDKFPISRPNLTFSTLTVSNMSPEDSSIYLCSVTDAGGAFFGQGTRLTVV.

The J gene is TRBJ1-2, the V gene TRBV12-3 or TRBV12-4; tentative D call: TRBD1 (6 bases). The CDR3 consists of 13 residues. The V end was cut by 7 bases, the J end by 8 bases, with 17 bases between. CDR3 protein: CASTLARGEGYTF. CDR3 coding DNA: TGTGCCAGCACCTTGGCCAGGGGAGAAGGCTACACCTTC.

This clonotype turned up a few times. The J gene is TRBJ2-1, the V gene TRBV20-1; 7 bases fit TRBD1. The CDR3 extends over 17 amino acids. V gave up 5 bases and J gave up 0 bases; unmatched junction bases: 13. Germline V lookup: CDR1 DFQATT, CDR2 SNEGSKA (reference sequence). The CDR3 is CSASGQWSMSSYNEQFF. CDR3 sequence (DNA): TGCAGTGCTTCGGGACAGTGGTCTATGAGCTCCTACAATGAGCAGTTCTTC.

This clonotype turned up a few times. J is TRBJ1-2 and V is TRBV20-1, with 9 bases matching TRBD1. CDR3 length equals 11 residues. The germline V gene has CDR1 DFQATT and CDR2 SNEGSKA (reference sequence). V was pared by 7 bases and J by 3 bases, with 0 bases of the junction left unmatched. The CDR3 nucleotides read TGCAGTGGGACAGGGGACTATGGCTACACCTTC. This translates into CSGTGDYGYTF.

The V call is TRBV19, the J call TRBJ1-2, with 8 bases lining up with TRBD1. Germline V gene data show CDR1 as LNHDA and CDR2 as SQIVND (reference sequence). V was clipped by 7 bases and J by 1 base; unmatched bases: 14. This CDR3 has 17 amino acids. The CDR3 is CASTGTGYSTVNYGYTF. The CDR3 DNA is TGTGCCAGTACGGGGACAGGCTACTCGACCGTTAACTATGGCTACACCTTC.

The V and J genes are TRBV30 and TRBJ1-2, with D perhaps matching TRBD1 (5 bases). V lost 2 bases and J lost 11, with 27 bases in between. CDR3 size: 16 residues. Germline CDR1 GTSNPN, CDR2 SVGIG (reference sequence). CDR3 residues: CAWSPPGLVRADWYTF. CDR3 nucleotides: TGTGCCTGGAGTCCGCCGGGATTGGTCAGGGCGGATTGGTACACCTTC.

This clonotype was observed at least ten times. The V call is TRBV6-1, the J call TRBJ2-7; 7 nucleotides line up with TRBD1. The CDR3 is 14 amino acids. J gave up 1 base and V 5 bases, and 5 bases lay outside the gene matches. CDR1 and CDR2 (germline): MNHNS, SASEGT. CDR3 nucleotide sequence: TGTGCCAGCAGTCGGACAGGCTTATCCTACGAGCAGTACTTC. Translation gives CASSRTGLSYEQYF.

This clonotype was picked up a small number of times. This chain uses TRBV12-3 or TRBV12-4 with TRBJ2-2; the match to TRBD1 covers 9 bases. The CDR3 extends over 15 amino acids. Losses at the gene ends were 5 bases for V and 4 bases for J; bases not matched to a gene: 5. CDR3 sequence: CASSAGQGSTGELFF. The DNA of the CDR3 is TGTGCCAGCAGTGCGGGACAGGGAAGCACCGGGGAGCTGTTTTTT.

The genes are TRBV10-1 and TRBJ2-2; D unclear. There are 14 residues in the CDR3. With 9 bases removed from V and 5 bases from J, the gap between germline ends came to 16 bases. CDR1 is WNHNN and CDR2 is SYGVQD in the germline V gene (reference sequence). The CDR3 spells CASSRDQGTGELFF. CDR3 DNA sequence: TGCGCCAGTTCGAGAGACCAAGGAACCGGGGAGCTGTTTTTT.

CDR3 in amino acids: CASSFSPTGYEQYF. The DNA of the CDR3 is TGTGCCAGCAGTTTCAGCCCGACAGGGTATGAGCAGTACTTC. The chain uses TRBV28 and TRBJ2-7; 7 bases agree with TRBD1. Trimming at V came to 3 bases and at J to 7 bases, leaving 9 bases not matched to a gene. The CDR3 covers 14 residues. Germline assignment: CDR1 MDHEN and CDR2 SYDVKM. The variable domain in full, completed from reference TRBV28 and TRBJ2-7, reads DVKVTQSSRYLVKRTGEKVFLECVQDMDHENMFWYRQDPGLGLRLIYFSYDVKMKEKGDIPEGYSVSREKKERFSLILESASTNQTSMYLCASSFSPTGYEQYFGPGTRLTVT.

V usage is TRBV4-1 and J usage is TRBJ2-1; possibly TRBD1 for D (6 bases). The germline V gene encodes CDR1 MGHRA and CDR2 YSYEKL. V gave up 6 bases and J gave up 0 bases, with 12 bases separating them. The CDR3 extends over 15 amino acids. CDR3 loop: CASRDTGSSYNEQFF. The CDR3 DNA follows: TGCGCCAGCAGGGACACAGGGAGCTCCTACAATGAGCAGTTCTTC.

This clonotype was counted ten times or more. This CDR3 reads CASSYSGIRRSEQYF. The CDR3 DNA is TGTGCCAGCAGTTATTCCGGGATTCGACGGAGCGAGCAGTACTTC. This chain links TRBV6-1 with TRBJ2-7, with D possibly being TRBD2 (5 bases). This CDR3 comprises 15 residues. Trimming removed 5 bases from V and 6 bases from J, with 20 bases in between. Germline values: CDR1 MNHNS, CDR2 SASEGT.

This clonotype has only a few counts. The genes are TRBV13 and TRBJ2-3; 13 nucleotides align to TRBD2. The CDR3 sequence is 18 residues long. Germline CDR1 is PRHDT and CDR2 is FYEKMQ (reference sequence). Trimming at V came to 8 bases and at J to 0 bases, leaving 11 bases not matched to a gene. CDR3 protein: CASGGGTSGAGSTDTQYF. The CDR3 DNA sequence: TGTGCCAGCGGCGGGGGGACTAGCGGGGCCGGTAGCACAGATACGCAGTATTTT.

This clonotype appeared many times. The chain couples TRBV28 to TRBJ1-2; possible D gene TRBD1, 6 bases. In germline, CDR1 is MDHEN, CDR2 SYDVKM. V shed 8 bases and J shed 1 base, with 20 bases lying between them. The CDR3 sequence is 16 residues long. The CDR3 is CASGGPTQTYNYGYTF. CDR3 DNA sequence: TGTGCCAGCGGGGGCCCAACACAGACTTATAACTATGGCTACACCTTC.

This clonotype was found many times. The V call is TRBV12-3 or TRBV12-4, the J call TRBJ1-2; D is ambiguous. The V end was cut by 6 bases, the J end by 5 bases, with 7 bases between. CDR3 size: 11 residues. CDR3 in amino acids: CASSQGYGYTF. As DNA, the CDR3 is TGTGCCAGCAGCCAAGGGTATGGCTACACCTTC.

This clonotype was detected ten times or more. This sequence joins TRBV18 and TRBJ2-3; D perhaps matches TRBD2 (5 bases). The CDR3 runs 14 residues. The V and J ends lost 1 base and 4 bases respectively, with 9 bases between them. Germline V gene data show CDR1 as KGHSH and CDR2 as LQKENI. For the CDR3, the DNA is TGTGCCAGCTCACCACTGAGGGAGTCAGATACGCAGTATTTT. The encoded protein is CASSPLRESDTQYF.

As DNA, the CDR3 is TGTGCCAGCGGGGATAGCGGTCCCTACGAGCAGTACTTC. This sequence encodes CASGDSGPYEQYF. V gene TRBV3-1 combines with J gene TRBJ2-7, with a possible D match to TRBD2 (6 bases). The CDR3 sequence is 13 residues long. V was clipped by 8 bases and J by 2 bases, with 13 bases between them. Germline CDR1 is LGHDT and CDR2 is YNNKEL (reference sequence).

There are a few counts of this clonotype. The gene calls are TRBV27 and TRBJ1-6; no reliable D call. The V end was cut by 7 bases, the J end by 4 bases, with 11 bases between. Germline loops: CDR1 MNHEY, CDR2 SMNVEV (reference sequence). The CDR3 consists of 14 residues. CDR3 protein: CASTPSEYNSPLHF. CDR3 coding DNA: TGTGCCAGCACCCCATCGGAGTATAATTCACCCCTCCACTTT.

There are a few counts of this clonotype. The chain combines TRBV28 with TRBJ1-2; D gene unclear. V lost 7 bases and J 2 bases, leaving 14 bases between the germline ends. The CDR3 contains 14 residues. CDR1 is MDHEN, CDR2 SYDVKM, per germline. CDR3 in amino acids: CASTLWGENYGYTF. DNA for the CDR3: TGTGCCAGCACCTTATGGGGTGAAAACTATGGCTACACCTTC.